The following is a TCR beta chain sequence with its context. This clone is deemed medium-sized (0.01 to 0.1%). Its antigen target is currently unknown. Nothing much larger sits one base from this clone, and base qualities are not available. This sample is part of a study of a mutant IDH1 vaccine in newly diagnosed glioma (dated by TCRdb to about 2021). With respect to the entire study: Patients received eight vaccinations in weeks 1, 3, 5, 7, 11, 15, 19 and 23, corresponding to visits V03 through V10. Vaccination was initiated 4-6 weeks after radiotherapy alone, or concurrently with temozolomide cycles in the chemotherapy-containing groups. The roughly 32 treated patients were 62.5% male and about 40% female, with a mean age of around 40 years. Before enrollment, patients had received standard therapy of radiotherapy alone, temozolomide alone, or radiochemotherapy with temozolomide; most received the combination. Six visits were used for peripheral blood collection: V03 (baseline), V05, V07, V10, V12 and V13. Longitudinal TCRB deep sequencing was performed for approximately 24 treated patients wherever samples were available for exploratory analyses.

This specimen's time point label, per the study, means: week 5, during vaccination. A 20-mer mutant IDH1 peptide at 300 micrograms in Montanide made up each vaccine dose, which was injected subcutaneously together with topical imiquimod. Newly diagnosed WHO grade 3 or 4 IDH1-mutant astrocytomas showing loss of nuclear ATRX were present in the donors. The samples were drawn from NOA16, a multicentre, single-arm, open-label phase I trial in Germany that tested a mutant IDH1 peptide vaccine in humans for the first time. Genomic DNA for TCRB sequencing was isolated from EDTA blood with the DNeasy Blood and Tissue Kit. There are 12 amino acids in the CDR3, from cysteine to phenylalanine inclusive. The CDR3 DNA has 36 bases and is translated from base 1. Looking up the germline V gene (reference sequence) yields CDR1 SEHNR and CDR2 FQNEAQ. V loses 4 bases, J loses 6 bases, and the germline ends lie 9 bases apart.

General conclusions and limits of the study: According to the authors, sample limitations meant that analyses of patient blood samples could not be reproduced. No apparent relationship was observed between pseudoprogression and alterations in the top peripheral T cell clonotypes detected by TCRB sequencing. PBMC samples for TCRB deep sequencing were selected based on availability. Immune responses induced by the vaccine were seen in about 93% of patients across multiple MHC alleles.

Library generation was performed with the immunoSEQ multiplex PCR assay. Rearranged TCR beta chain sequences were amplified with the hsTCRB Kit following the manufacturer's protocol. Sequencing of TCRB libraries was carried out on an Illumina MiSeq. From the authors' description of their analysis: The proprietary platform of the kit vendor was used for demultiplexing, trimming and gene mapping. TCRdb holds this immuneACCESS table with in-frame rearrangements only. Some clones are missing; in checked studies, unresolved V genes explain under half, and the rest has no known cause. That table gives V, J and clone size, and the DNA gave D and trimming. Counted in this sample were approximately 50,000 clones; around 80% of them appeared once. The ten biggest clones cover roughly 5.6% of the sample.

The sequencing used PBMCs, collected from a glioma patient whose treatment included an IDH1 peptide vaccine. The chain employs TRBV7-9 and TRBJ1-2, with a tentative D gene TRBD1 over 6 matching bases. This clonotype was sampled from a man aged 50 or older with glioma. The nucleotide sequence reads TGTGCCAGCAGCTCTGGGGGCCATGGCTACACCTTC. It translates as CASSSGGHGYTF.